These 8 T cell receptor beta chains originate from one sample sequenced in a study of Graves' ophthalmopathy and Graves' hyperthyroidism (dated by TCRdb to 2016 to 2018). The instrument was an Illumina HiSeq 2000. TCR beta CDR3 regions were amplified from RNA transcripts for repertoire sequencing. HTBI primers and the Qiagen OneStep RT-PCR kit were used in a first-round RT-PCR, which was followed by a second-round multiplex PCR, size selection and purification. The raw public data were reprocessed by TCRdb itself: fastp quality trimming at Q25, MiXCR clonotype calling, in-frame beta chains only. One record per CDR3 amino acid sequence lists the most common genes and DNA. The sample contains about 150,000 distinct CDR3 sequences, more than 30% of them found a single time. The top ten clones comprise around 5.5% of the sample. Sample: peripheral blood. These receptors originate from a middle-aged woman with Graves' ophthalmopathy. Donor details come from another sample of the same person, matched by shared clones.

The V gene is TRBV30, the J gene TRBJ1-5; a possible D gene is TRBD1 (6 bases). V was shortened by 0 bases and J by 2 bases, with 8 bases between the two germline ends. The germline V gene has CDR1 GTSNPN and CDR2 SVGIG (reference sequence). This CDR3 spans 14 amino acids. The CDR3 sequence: CAWSVGQRNQPQHF. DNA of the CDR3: TGTGCCTGGAGTGTAGGACAGCGCAATCAGCCCCAGCATTTT. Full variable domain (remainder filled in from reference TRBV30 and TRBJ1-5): SQTIHQWPATLVQPVGSPLSLECTVEGTSNPNLYWYRQAAGRGLQLLFYSVGIGQISSEVPQNLSASRPQDRQFILSSKKLLLSDSGFYLCAWSVGQRNQPQHFGDGTRLSIL.

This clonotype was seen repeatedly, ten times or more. In DNA, the CDR3 is TGTGCCAGCGCCACACTGCACCGGACAGAGTATAGCAATCAGCCCCAGCATTTT. As protein: CASATLHRTEYSNQPQHF. The V call is TRBV6-5, the J call TRBJ1-5, with a possible D match to TRBD1 (6 bases). Germline V gives CDR1 MNHEY, CDR2 SVGAGI. V was clipped by 8 bases and J by 0 bases, with 23 bases between them. The CDR3 length is 18 residues.

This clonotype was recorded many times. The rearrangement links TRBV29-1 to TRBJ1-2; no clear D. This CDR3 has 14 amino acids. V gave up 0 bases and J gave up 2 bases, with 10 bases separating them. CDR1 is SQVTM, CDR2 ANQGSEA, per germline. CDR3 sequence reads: CSVEDHGGNYGYTF. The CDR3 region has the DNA TGCAGCGTTGAAGATCATGGAGGGAACTATGGCTACACCTTC.

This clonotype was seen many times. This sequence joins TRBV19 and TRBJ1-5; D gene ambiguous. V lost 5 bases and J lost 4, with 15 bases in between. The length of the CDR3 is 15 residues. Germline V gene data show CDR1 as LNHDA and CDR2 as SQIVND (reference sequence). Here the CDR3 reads CASSRRSAANQPQHF. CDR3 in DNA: TGTGCCAGTAGTCGCAGATCAGCAGCGAATCAGCCCCAGCATTTT.

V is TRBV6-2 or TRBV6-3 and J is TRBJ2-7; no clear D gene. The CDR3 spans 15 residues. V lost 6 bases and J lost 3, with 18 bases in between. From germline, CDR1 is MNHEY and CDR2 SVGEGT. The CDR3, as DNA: TGTGCCAGCAGAGAAGGGCTTTCCCGAATCTACGAGCAGTACTTC. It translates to CASREGLSRIYEQYF.

The CDR3 spells CASSQTLAGVAYEQYF. The CDR3 DNA sequence: TGTGCCAGCAGTCAAACCCTAGCGGGAGTGGCCTACGAGCAGTACTTC. The J gene is TRBJ2-7, the V gene TRBV11-2; 10 nucleotides agree with TRBD2. CDR3 size: 16 residues. Germline CDR1 reads SGHAT; CDR2 reads FQNNGV. Losses at the gene ends were 6 bases for V and 2 bases for J; bases not matched to a gene: 10.

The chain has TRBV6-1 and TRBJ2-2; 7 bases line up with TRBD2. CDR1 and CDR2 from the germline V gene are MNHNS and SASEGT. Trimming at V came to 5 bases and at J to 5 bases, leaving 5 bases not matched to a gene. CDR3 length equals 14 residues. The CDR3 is CASSPGLMTGELFF. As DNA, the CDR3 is TGTGCCAGCAGTCCGGGACTAATGACCGGGGAGCTGTTTTTT.

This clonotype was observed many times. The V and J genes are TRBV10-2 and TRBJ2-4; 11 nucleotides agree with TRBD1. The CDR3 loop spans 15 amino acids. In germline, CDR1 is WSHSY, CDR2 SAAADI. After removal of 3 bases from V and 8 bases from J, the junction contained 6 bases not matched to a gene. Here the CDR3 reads CASSDGQGASDIQYF. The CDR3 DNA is TGCGCCAGCAGTGACGGACAGGGGGCCTCTGACATTCAGTACTTC.